The T cell receptor beta chain described here comes from a study of T cell repertoires in cytomegalovirus infection. Background on the study: The authors used CMV epitopes that were HLA-C-restricted (recently identified) and HLA-B-restricted (well studied).

This clonotype has at least ten counts. The antigen remains unidentified. Whole-study results and caveats: Summed frequency of public TCR beta families distinguished CMV carriers with the relevant HLA.

TCRdb re-analysed the reads in MiXCR, keeping a single row per CDR3 protein. Here the sample spans 340,000 or so distinct CDR3 sequences, around a quarter being singletons. This CDR3 contains 15 residues. With V trimmed by 5 bases and J by 7 bases, 11 bases remained unmatched. Germline V gene sequence: CDR1 SGHTA, CDR2 FQGNSA. The rearrangement joins TRBV7-2 to TRBJ1-2; TRBD1 matches at 9 bases. The TCR comes from a human donor in good health (CMV status not recorded). Some clones in this sample may be carry-over from other donors' samples. The starting material was cultured PBMCs, obtained from culture after CMV antigen stimulation. The CDR3 is CASSPPGTGSFGYTF. The CDR3 coding sequence is TGTGCCAGCAGCCCACCCGGGACAGGGTCTTTTGGCTACACCTTC.